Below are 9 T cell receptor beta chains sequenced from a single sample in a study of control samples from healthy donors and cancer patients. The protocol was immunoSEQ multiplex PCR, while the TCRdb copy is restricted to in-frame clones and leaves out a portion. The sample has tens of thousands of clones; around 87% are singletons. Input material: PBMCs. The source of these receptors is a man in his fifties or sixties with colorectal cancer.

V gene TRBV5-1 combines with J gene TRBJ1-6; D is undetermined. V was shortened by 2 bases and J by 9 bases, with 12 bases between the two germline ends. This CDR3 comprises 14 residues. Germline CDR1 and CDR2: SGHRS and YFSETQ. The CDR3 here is CASSLSGRGSPLHF. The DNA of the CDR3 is TGCGCCAGCAGCTTAAGCGGGCGTGGTTCACCCCTCCACTTT.

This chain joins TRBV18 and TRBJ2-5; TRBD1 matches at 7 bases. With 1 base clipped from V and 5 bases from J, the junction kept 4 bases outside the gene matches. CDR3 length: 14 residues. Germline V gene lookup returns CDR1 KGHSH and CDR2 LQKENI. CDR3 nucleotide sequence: TGTGCCAGCTCACCACAACAGGGGTCCGAGACCCAGTACTTC. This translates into CASSPQQGSETQYF.

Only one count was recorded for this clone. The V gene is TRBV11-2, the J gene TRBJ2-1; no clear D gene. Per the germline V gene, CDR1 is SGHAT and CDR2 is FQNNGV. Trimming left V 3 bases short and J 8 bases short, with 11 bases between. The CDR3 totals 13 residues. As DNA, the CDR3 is TGTGCCAGCAGCTTTTTTGGCACCGATGAGCAGTTCTTC. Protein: CASSFFGTDEQFF.

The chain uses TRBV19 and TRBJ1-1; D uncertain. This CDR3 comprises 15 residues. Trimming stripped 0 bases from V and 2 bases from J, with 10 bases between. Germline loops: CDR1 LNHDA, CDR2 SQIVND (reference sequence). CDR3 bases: TGTGCCAGTAGTATAGATCCAGAGGGTAACACTGAAGCTTTCTTT. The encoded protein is CASSIDPEGNTEAFF.

This chain's CDR3 is CASSSRRAYGYTF. DNA for the CDR3: TGTGCCAGCAGTTCCCGCAGGGCCTATGGCTACACCTTC. The genes are TRBV27 and TRBJ1-2; the D gene is possibly TRBD1 (5 bases). The CDR3 runs 13 residues. Germline V gene lookup returns CDR1 MNHEY and CDR2 SMNVEV (reference sequence). V was cut by 4 bases and J by 4 bases, with 10 bases left in between.

Here the CDR3 reads CAFAGGGPGYNEQFF. The CDR3 region has the DNA TGTGCCTTTGCCGGGGGGGGCCCCGGTTACAATGAGCAGTTCTTC. J is TRBJ2-1 and V is TRBV30, with TRBD2 matching 8 bases. The CDR3 sequence is 15 residues long. V lost 7 bases to trimming and J lost 4 bases; unmatched junction nucleotides: 12. Looked up from germline, CDR1 is GTSNPN and CDR2 is SVGIG (reference sequence).

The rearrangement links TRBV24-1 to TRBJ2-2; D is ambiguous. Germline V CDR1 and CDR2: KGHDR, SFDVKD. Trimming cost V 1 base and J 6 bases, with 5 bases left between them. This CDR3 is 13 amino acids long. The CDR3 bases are TGTGCCACCAGTGATTTTAGGGCCGGGGAGCTGTTTTTT. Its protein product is CATSDFRAGELFF.

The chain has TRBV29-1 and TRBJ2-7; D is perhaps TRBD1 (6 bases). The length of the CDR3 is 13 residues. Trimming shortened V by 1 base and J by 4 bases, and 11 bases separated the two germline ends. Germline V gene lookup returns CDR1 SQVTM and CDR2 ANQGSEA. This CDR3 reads CSVEATGSYEQYF. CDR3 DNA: TGCAGCGTTGAAGCCACAGGGAGTTACGAGCAGTACTTC.

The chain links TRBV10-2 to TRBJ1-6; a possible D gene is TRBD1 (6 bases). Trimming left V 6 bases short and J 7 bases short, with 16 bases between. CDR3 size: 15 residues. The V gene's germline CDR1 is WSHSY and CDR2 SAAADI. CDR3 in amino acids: CASRADIRGNSPLHF. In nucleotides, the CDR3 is TGCGCCAGCAGGGCTGACATTAGGGGGAATTCACCCCTCCACTTT.